This passage covers 28 T cell receptor beta chains from one sample sequenced in a study of Ad26.COV2.S vaccination and SARS-CoV-2 variants. Treatment defined: roughly 20 received Ad26.COV2.S at low or high dose, single or two shots; 5 received placebo; per-sample allocation not given. Day 63 after the first vaccine or placebo injection was the time point for sampling. TCRdb keeps only in-frame clones here, not all; method: immunoSEQ multiplex PCR. The sample contains about 480,000 clones, around 85% of which appear only once. The starting material was peripheral blood, obtained in a trial of Ad26.COV2.S vaccine versus placebo. The source is a person aged 18-65 years who received the Ad26.COV2.S COVID-19 vaccine or a placebo.

V gene TRBV27 combines with J gene TRBJ2-4; maybe TRBD1 (5 bases). The CDR3 is made up of 13 amino acids. Trimming removed 3 bases at V and 8 bases at J, with 11 bases between. Germline CDR1 reads MNHEY; CDR2 reads SMNVEV (reference sequence). DNA for the CDR3: TGTGCCAGCAGTTTGGGGCAGTCAGACATTCAGTACTTC. Encoded protein: CASSLGQSDIQYF.

This chain connects TRBV6-5 to TRBJ2-7; 7 nucleotides agree with TRBD2. V gave up 10 bases and J gave up 2 bases; unmatched junction bases: 5. The CDR3 is made up of 12 amino acids. In germline, CDR1 is MNHEY, CDR2 SVGAGI. The CDR3 DNA is TGTGCCACCGGGGGGTGGCCCTACGAGCAGTACTTC. This gives the protein CATGGWPYEQYF.

Concerning this clone itself: Here the CDR3 omits its conserved ending phenylalanine or tryptophan, so a read error is the likely source. The DNA is left out, because the CDR3 cannot be placed on it with certainty; the CDR3 is given as TCRdb lists it. The V gene is TRBV7-9, the J gene TRBJ1-2. Germline V gives CDR1 SEHNR, CDR2 FQNEAQ (reference sequence). Both ends counted, the CDR3 spans 10 residues. CDR3 protein: CASSSGIDRV.

A few counts support this clone. J is TRBJ1-2 and V is TRBV5-5; D possibly corresponds to TRBD1 (6 bases). Germline values: CDR1 SGHKS, CDR2 YYEKEE (reference sequence). The CDR3 extends over 13 amino acids. Trimming cost V 3 bases and J 5 bases, with 11 bases left between them. This CDR3 reads CASSWGAVYGYTF. The CDR3, as DNA: TGTGCCAGCAGCTGGGGGGCAGTTTATGGCTACACCTTC.

The V and J genes are TRBV27 and TRBJ2-1, with a possible D match to TRBD2 (5 bases). The germline CDR1 and CDR2 sequences are MNHEY and SMNVEV (reference sequence). The CDR3 sequence is 11 residues long. The V end lost 8 bases, the J end lost 9 bases, and 11 bases lay between the germline ends. The CDR3 DNA reads as TGTGCCAGCGGTCCTGCGGGTGAGCAGTTCTTC. Residues: CASGPAGEQFF.

The chain carries TRBV6-5 and TRBJ2-1; the match to TRBD2 covers 10 bases. The length of the CDR3 is 14 residues. V shed 8 bases and J 9 bases; nucleotides not matched to a gene: 10. Germline values: CDR1 MNHEY, CDR2 SVGAGI. This CDR3 reads CASQRSGRAGEQFF. CDR3 nucleotide sequence: TGTGCCAGCCAGAGGAGCGGGAGGGCAGGTGAGCAGTTCTTC.

The CDR3: CASSPVSGGGNTIYF. The DNA for the CDR3 is TGTGCCAGCAGCCCCGTTTCCGGGGGAGGAAACACCATATATTTT. The chain recombines TRBV3-1 (or the pseudogene TRBV3-2) with TRBJ1-3; the D gene is possibly TRBD1 (5 bases). V was cut by 4 bases and J by 4 bases, with 14 bases left in between. The CDR3 is 15 residues long. Germline CDR1 is LGHDT and CDR2 is YNNKEL (reference sequence).

This chain links TRBV7-8 with TRBJ1-5, with 10 bases that match TRBD1. The CDR3 runs 16 residues. V lost 1 base to trimming and J lost 6 bases; unmatched junction nucleotides: 6. Germline V gene lookup returns CDR1 SGHVS and CDR2 FQNEAQ. The CDR3 region is CASSLGQGALGQPQHF. In DNA form, the CDR3 reads TGTGCCAGCAGCTTAGGACAGGGGGCGCTGGGTCAGCCCCAGCATTTT.

The rearrangement links TRBV9 to TRBJ1-1; D unclear. V lost 1 base and J lost 3, with 4 bases in between. Looked up from germline, CDR1 is SGDLS and CDR2 is YYNGEE. The CDR3 is made up of 12 amino acids. The CDR3 sequence: CASSVTDTEAFF. In DNA form, the CDR3 reads TGTGCCAGCAGCGTAACCGACACTGAAGCTTTCTTT. Together with reference TRBV9 and TRBJ1-1, the CDR3 gives the full variable domain: DSGVTQTPKHLITATGQRVTLRCSPRSGDLSVYWYQQSLDQGLQFLIQYYNGEERAKGNILERFSAQQFPDLHSELNLSSLELGDSALYFCASSVTDTEAFFGQGTRLTVV.

The chain has TRBV24-1 and TRBJ2-1, with a weak D call TRBD1 (6 bases). Trimming shortened V by 7 bases and J by 4 bases, and 10 bases separated the two germline ends. CDR1 and CDR2 from the germline V gene are KGHDR and SFDVKD. The CDR3 totals 13 residues. CDR3 sequence reads: CATRTGNYNEQFF. The CDR3 nucleotides read TGTGCCACCAGGACAGGTAATTACAATGAGCAGTTCTTC.

The genes are TRBV7-9 and TRBJ1-1; the D gene is possibly TRBD1 (6 bases). CDR3 size: 15 residues. Trimming shortened V by 3 bases and J by 0 bases, and 11 bases separated the two germline ends. The germline V gene has CDR1 SEHNR and CDR2 FQNEAQ (reference sequence). CDR3 protein: CASSLVAGVNTEAFF. CDR3 nucleotide sequence: TGTGCCAGCAGCTTGGTTGCAGGGGTGAACACTGAAGCTTTCTTT.

This chain connects TRBV4-2 to TRBJ1-5; D gene uncertain. V was cut by 0 bases and J by 0 bases, with 9 bases left in between. Germline assignment: CDR1 LGHNA and CDR2 YNFKEQ. The CDR3 has 16 amino acids. The CDR3 is CASSQEGTYSNQPQHF. DNA for the CDR3: TGTGCCAGCAGCCAAGAGGGTACTTATAGCAATCAGCCCCAGCATTTT.

The V gene is TRBV25-1, the J gene TRBJ1-2; TRBD1 is a possible D gene (6 bases). V dropped 7 bases and J dropped 8 bases, with 14 bases sitting between them. CDR3 length: 12 residues. Germline V lookup: CDR1 MGHDK, CDR2 SYGVNS. The CDR3 DNA follows: TGTGCCAGCATTAGGGGGGCGAACGGCTACACCTTC. This sequence encodes CASIRGANGYTF.

Only one count was recorded for this clone. The chain is built from TRBV11-3 and TRBJ2-7; no reliable D call. The CDR3 is made up of 13 amino acids. The ends were cut back, 2 bases at V and 7 bases at J, with 12 bases in the middle. CDR1 and CDR2 (germline): SGHNT, YENEEA. This CDR3 reads CASSLSPDREQYF. Written as DNA, the CDR3 is TGTGCCAGCAGCTTAAGCCCGGACCGGGAGCAGTACTTC.

Written as DNA, the CDR3 is TGTGCCAGCAGTAGAGCAGGGGGTGCTAAGTTGGATACGCAGTATTTT. Encoded protein: CASSRAGGAKLDTQYF. The chain has TRBV9 and TRBJ2-3, with 7 bases matching TRBD1. V lost 5 bases to trimming and J lost 6 bases; unmatched junction nucleotides: 15. The CDR3 consists of 16 residues. Germline V gene lookup returns CDR1 SGDLS and CDR2 YYNGEE.

The chain joins TRBV3-1 (or the pseudogene TRBV3-2) to TRBJ2-7, with D maybe TRBD2 (6 bases). The CDR3 totals 16 residues. Trimming took 3 bases from V and 6 from J, leaving 21 bases between them. CDR1 is LGHDT and CDR2 is YNNKEL in the germline V gene (reference sequence). For the CDR3, the DNA is TGTGCCAGCAGCCAGGCTAGGGACTCCAGATGGCCCGAGCAGTACTTC. Amino acids: CASSQARDSRWPEQYF.

The J gene is TRBJ2-1, the V gene TRBV13, with D possibly being TRBD2 (6 bases). V lost 1 base, J lost 8 bases, and 15 bases lay in between. Per the germline V gene, CDR1 is PRHDT and CDR2 is FYEKMQ (reference sequence). This CDR3 is built from 15 residues. CDR3 sequence: CASSLDVGGGYEQFF. CDR3 nucleotides: TGTGCCAGCAGCTTAGATGTGGGAGGAGGGTATGAGCAGTTCTTC.

The V and J genes are TRBV28 and TRBJ2-1; 7 nucleotides align to TRBD2. V shed 1 base and J 9 bases; nucleotides not matched to a gene: 9. This CDR3 is 15 amino acids long. Germline V gene data show CDR1 as MDHEN and CDR2 as SYDVKM. CDR3 nucleotide sequence: TGTGCCAGCAGTTTATTTGCGGGAGTGGAAGGTGAGCAGTTCTTC. It encodes CASSLFAGVEGEQFF.

J is TRBJ1-1 and V is TRBV20-1; D unclear. V was shortened by 2 bases and J by 3 bases, with 4 bases between the two germline ends. The CDR3 runs 11 residues. In germline, CDR1 is DFQATT, CDR2 SNEGSKA (reference sequence). CDR3 sequence: CSARSYTEAFF. The CDR3 DNA is TGCAGTGCTAGAAGTTACACTGAAGCTTTCTTT.

This chain connects TRBV19 to TRBJ1-2; tentative D call: TRBD1 (6 bases). V was pared by 5 bases and J by 5 bases, with 6 bases between. The CDR3 loop spans 11 amino acids. Germline CDR1 and CDR2: LNHDA and SQIVND (reference sequence). CDR3: CASSQGYGYTF. CDR3 DNA: TGTGCCAGTAGTCAGGGGTATGGCTACACCTTC.

The chain recombines TRBV7-2 with TRBJ1-4; D is unresolved. Trimming left V 2 bases short and J 4 bases short, with 11 bases between. The CDR3 has 15 residues. The germline gives CDR1 SGHTA, CDR2 FQGNSA. The CDR3 loop is CASSLPGVGNEKLFF. Written as DNA, the CDR3 is TGTGCCAGCAGCTTACCTGGCGTGGGTAATGAAAAACTGTTTTTT.

The rearrangement links TRBV5-4 to TRBJ2-3; 12 bases are shared with TRBD2. CDR3 length: 19 amino acids. Germline V gives CDR1 SGHNT, CDR2 YYREEE (reference sequence). Trimming took 0 bases from V and 2 from J; bases not matched to a gene: 10. CDR3: CASSLGFVTSGGPTDTQYF. CDR3 sequence (DNA): TGTGCCAGCAGCTTGGGTTTTGTGACTAGCGGGGGCCCCACAGATACGCAGTATTTT.

The rearrangement joins TRBV30 to TRBJ1-4; D gene unclear. The germline V gene encodes CDR1 GTSNPN and CDR2 SVGIG (reference sequence). Trimming cost V 0 bases and J 4 bases, with 9 bases left between them. The CDR3 has 14 residues. CDR3: CAWSVPSLNEKLFF. The CDR3 region has the DNA TGTGCCTGGAGTGTTCCCAGTCTTAATGAAAAACTGTTTTTT.

The chain employs TRBV9 and TRBJ1-6, with D maybe TRBD1 (5 bases). Germline values: CDR1 SGDLS, CDR2 YYNGEE. Trimming took 4 bases from V and 10 from J, leaving 18 bases between them. The CDR3 loop spans 15 amino acids. CDR3 sequence (DNA): TGTGCCAGCAGCAGGGATGGGGCTTGGAAATCACCCCTCCACTTT. Amino acids: CASSRDGAWKSPLHF.

V gene TRBV6-2 or TRBV6-3 combines with J gene TRBJ2-1; 8 bases align to TRBD2. The length of the CDR3 is 15 residues. Trimming cost V 2 bases and J 5 bases; bases outside gene matches: 5. Looked up from germline, CDR1 is MNHEY and CDR2 is SVGEGT. CDR3 region: CASSYAPSGHNEQFF. The CDR3 DNA reads as TGTGCCAGCAGTTACGCCCCTAGCGGGCACAATGAGCAGTTCTTC.

The rearrangement uses TRBV27 and TRBJ2-7; 12 nucleotides align to TRBD2. The length of the CDR3 is 18 residues. J was trimmed by 2 bases and V by 5 bases; bases with no gene match: 13. Germline CDR1 and CDR2: MNHEY and SMNVEV (reference sequence). In DNA form, the CDR3 reads TGTGCCAGCAGTGCCGCTGGACTAGCGGGGCAACTAACCTACGAGCAGTACTTC. Translation gives CASSAAGLAGQLTYEQYF.

This clone has a handful of counts. This chain connects TRBV7-9 to TRBJ1-1; TRBD1 is a possible D gene (5 bases). CDR3 size: 12 residues. Germline values: CDR1 SEHNR, CDR2 FQNEAQ (reference sequence). V dropped 4 bases and J dropped 4 bases, with 7 bases sitting between them. The CDR3 DNA is TGTGCCAGCAGCTCAGGGCCCACTGAAGCTTTCTTT. The encoded protein is CASSSGPTEAFF.

The chain has TRBV28 and TRBJ2-7; D not resolved. With 6 bases removed from V and 6 bases from J, the gap between germline ends came to 21 bases. There are 15 residues in the CDR3. CDR1 MDHEN and CDR2 SYDVKM come from the germline V gene. The CDR3 nucleotides read TGTGCCAGCAGCCCTACTACTAAGGCGGCAGTCGAGCAGTACTTC. It translates to CASSPTTKAAVEQYF.